This passage covers 27 T cell receptor beta chains from one sample sequenced in a study of cytomegalovirus exposure and HLA in healthy donors. Use of 60 Vbeta and 13 Jbeta primers characterized the PCR. The repertoire was sequenced with immunoSEQ multiplex PCR; TCRdb's copy has only in-frame clones and lacks some. The repertoire holds roughly 130,000 clones, with 80% to 85% as singletons. Sample: PBMCs. These TCRs come from a man between 18 and 35 years old in good health and CMV-seronegative.

This chain links TRBV7-9 with TRBJ1-3, with a weak D call TRBD1 (6 bases). This CDR3 comprises 12 residues. Germline V lookup: CDR1 SEHNR, CDR2 FQNEAQ (reference sequence). The V end lost 3 bases, the J end lost 7 bases, and 7 bases lay between the germline ends. CDR3 in amino acids: CASSLRGNTIYF. For the CDR3, the DNA is TGTGCCAGCAGCTTGAGGGGGAACACCATATATTTT.

V usage is TRBV7-9 and J usage is TRBJ2-2, with D perhaps TRBD1 (6 bases). V was shortened by 4 bases and J by 4 bases, with 13 bases between the two germline ends. The CDR3 runs 15 residues. The germline CDR1 and CDR2 sequences are SEHNR and FQNEAQ (reference sequence). The CDR3 nucleotides are TGTGCCAGCAGCTCCCAAACAGGGACCACCGGGGAGCTGTTTTTT. This gives the protein CASSSQTGTTGELFF. Based on the CDR3 plus reference TRBV7-9 and TRBJ2-2, the full variable domain is DTGVSQNPRHKITKRGQNVTFRCDPISEHNRLYWYRQTLGQGPEFLTYFQNEAQLEKSRLLSDRFSAERPKGSFSTLEIQRTEQGDSAMYLCASSSQTGTTGELFFGEGSRLTVL.

As regards this clone: The junction shows a germline mismatch at one end, possibly a read error. This chain uses TRBV7-7 with TRBJ2-2; possible D gene TRBD2, 6 bases. The germline CDR1 and CDR2 sequences are SSHAT and FNYEAQ (reference sequence). The length of the CDR3 is 17 residues. The CDR3 DNA reads TGTGCTAGCAGCCCGGGGGAGAGGGCTGCAAACACCGGGGAGCTGTTTTTT. It specifies CASSPGERAANTGELFF.

The chain employs TRBV6-1 and TRBJ1-1; D is ambiguous. Germline CDR1 is MNHNS and CDR2 is SASEGT. Trimming took off 8 bases at V and 10 bases at J, with 11 bases between the two ends. This CDR3 has 10 amino acids. CDR3 amino acids: CASERSVAFF. CDR3 nucleotide sequence: TGTGCCAGCGAACGATCGGTAGCTTTCTTT.

V usage is TRBV2 and J usage is TRBJ1-4, with unresolved D. V lost 5 bases and J 8 bases, leaving 15 bases between the germline ends. The length of the CDR3 is 14 residues. Germline CDR1 and CDR2: SNHLY and FYNNEI. In DNA form, the CDR3 reads TGTGCCAGCAGTAGGTCCTCTGGAGCGGAAAAACTGTTTTTT. Translating it yields CASSRSSGAEKLFF.

The V call is TRBV9, the J call TRBJ1-6; TRBD1 matches at 7 bases. The V and J ends lost 4 bases and 10 bases, in that order; junction bases with no gene match: 11. Per germline, CDR1 SGDLS and CDR2 YYNGEE. This CDR3 contains 15 residues. CDR3 residues: CASSTEDRDRSPLHF. The CDR3 coding sequence is TGTGCCAGCAGCACAGAAGACAGGGACCGGTCACCCCTCCACTTT.

The chain couples TRBV30 to TRBJ1-5; D might be TRBD1 (5 bases). The CDR3 extends over 13 amino acids. V shed 5 bases and J shed 2 bases, with 10 bases lying between them. Germline V gene data show CDR1 as GTSNPN and CDR2 as SVGIG (reference sequence). In DNA, the CDR3 is TGTGCCTGGGGGGCGGGGCGCAATCAGCCCCAGCATTTT. This codes for CAWGAGRNQPQHF.

The rearrangement joins TRBV4-1 to TRBJ2-7; the D is unclear. Trimming removed 4 bases from V and 2 bases from J, with 12 bases in between. CDR1 and CDR2 from the germline V gene are MGHRA and YSYEKL. The CDR3 consists of 14 residues. The CDR3 region is CASSPPAGPYEQYF. Here the CDR3 DNA reads TGCGCCAGCAGCCCGCCCGCAGGCCCCTACGAGCAGTACTTC.

In its sample, this clone was seen once. The rearrangement links TRBV11-3 to TRBJ1-3, with D unclear. From germline, CDR1 is SGHNT and CDR2 YENEEA. V lost 1 base, J lost 0 bases, and 7 bases lay in between. CDR3 length equals 15 residues. The CDR3 sequence is CASSLGRSSGNTIYF. CDR3 DNA: TGTGCCAGCAGCTTAGGCAGGTCCTCTGGAAACACCATATATTTT.

The chain recombines TRBV11-2 with TRBJ2-1, with 8 nucleotides matching TRBD2. The CDR3 runs 18 residues. V dropped 2 bases and J dropped 5; count of bases not matched to a gene: 14. Germline-derived CDR1 and CDR2 are SGHAT and FQNNGV. The CDR3, as DNA: TGTGCCAGCAGCTTATCTTTAAGCGGGGGTTTGTTGGACAATGAGCAGTTCTTC. Amino acid sequence: CASSLSLSGGLLDNEQFF.

The chain employs TRBV6-5 and TRBJ1-6; TRBD1 is a possible D gene (6 bases). This CDR3 spans 15 amino acids. The V end was cut by 6 bases, the J end by 4 bases, with 13 bases between. Germline lookup yields CDR1 MNHEY and CDR2 SVGAGI. The CDR3 region has the DNA TGTGCCAGCAGGGTGGCGGACAGTTATAATTCACCCCTCCACTTT. Its protein is CASRVADSYNSPLHF.

This clone was counted only a few times. The rearrangement uses TRBV19 and TRBJ1-6; TRBD1 is a possible D gene (6 bases). Germline CDR1 LNHDA, CDR2 SQIVND (reference sequence). With 6 bases removed from V and 7 bases from J, the gap between germline ends came to 16 bases. The CDR3 runs 15 residues. The CDR3 coding sequence is TGTGCCAGTAGATGGTTCGGACAGCCGAATTCACCCCTCCACTTT. It yields the protein CASRWFGQPNSPLHF. Supplemented by reference TRBV19 and TRBJ1-6, the full variable domain reads DGGITQSPKYLFRKEGQNVTLSCEQNLNHDAMYWYRQDPGQGLRLIYYSQIVNDFQKGDIAEGYSVSREKKESFPLTVTSAQKNPTAFYLCASRWFGQPNSPLHFGNGTRLTVT.

The chain couples TRBV10-2 to TRBJ2-2; the match to TRBD1 covers 7 bases. The V and J ends lost 3 bases and 5 bases, in that order; junction bases with no gene match: 3. From germline, CDR1 is WSHSY and CDR2 SAAADI. The CDR3 is 14 residues long. The CDR3 DNA follows: TGCGCCAGCAGTGATACAGGGGTGACCGGGGAGCTGTTTTTT. Its protein product is CASSDTGVTGELFF.

This chain joins TRBV6-1 and TRBJ1-5, with 9 bases matching TRBD1. This CDR3 spans 15 amino acids. The J segment lost 4 bases and the V segment lost 7 bases, leaving 8 bases of the junction unmatched. The germline gives CDR1 MNHNS, CDR2 SASEGT. CDR3 in DNA: TGTGCCAGCATCGACAGGGGGGCTAGAAATCAGCCCCAGCATTTT. Amino acids: CASIDRGARNQPQHF.

J is TRBJ2-2 and V is TRBV9; D gene uncertain. CDR3 size: 17 residues. The V and J ends lost 0 bases and 2 bases respectively, with 14 bases between them. Germline CDR1 is SGDLS and CDR2 is YYNGEE. For the CDR3, the DNA is TGTGCCAGCAGCGTAGAGCCCCGGCAGGTAAACACCGGGGAGCTGTTTTTT. Its protein is CASSVEPRQVNTGELFF.

This rearrangement joins TRBV27 to TRBJ2-7; D may be TRBD2 (6 bases). Trimming took off 5 bases at V and 2 bases at J, with 13 bases between the two ends. The CDR3 is made up of 14 amino acids. Germline values: CDR1 MNHEY, CDR2 SMNVEV (reference sequence). The CDR3 sequence: CASSTGTGAYEQYF. The CDR3 bases are TGTGCCAGCAGTACTGGAACGGGAGCCTACGAGCAGTACTTC.

The rearrangement joins TRBV14 to TRBJ1-2; D is undetermined. The CDR3 length is 12 residues. V was pared by 5 bases and J by 5 bases, with 9 bases between. Germline CDR1 is SGHDN and CDR2 is FVKESK. The CDR3 spells CASSEGWYGYTF. DNA for the CDR3: TGTGCCAGCAGCGAGGGATGGTATGGCTACACCTTC.

The chain uses TRBV7-9 and TRBJ2-3; the D gene is possibly TRBD2 (6 bases). Deletions cut 5 bases from V and 2 bases from J, with 14 bases between. CDR3 length equals 15 residues. The V gene's germline CDR1 is SEHNR and CDR2 FQNEAQ (reference sequence). CDR3 sequence (DNA): TGTGCCAGCAGCGGGGAACGGGGGACCACAGATACGCAGTATTTT. This encodes CASSGERGTTDTQYF.

V gene TRBV30 combines with J gene TRBJ1-1; 7 nucleotides match TRBD1. The trim removed 3 bases at V and 11 bases at J, leaving 6 bases unmatched. The V gene's germline CDR1 is GTSNPN and CDR2 SVGIG (reference sequence). The CDR3 runs to 11 residues. The CDR3 spells CAWRRQGYAFF. In DNA, the CDR3 is TGTGCCTGGAGAAGACAGGGTTACGCTTTCTTT.

The chain combines TRBV5-4 with TRBJ1-2; 7 nucleotides agree with TRBD1. Germline CDR1 SGHNT, CDR2 YYREEE (reference sequence). This CDR3 is 14 amino acids long. Trimming took 3 bases from V and 5 from J; bases not matched to a gene: 7. In DNA form, the CDR3 reads TGTGCCAGCAGCTGGCCGGGACAGCAATATGGCTACACCTTC. Residues: CASSWPGQQYGYTF.

A note on this clone: Other DNA sequences in the same sample also yield this CDR3. V and J are TRBV10-1 and TRBJ1-4; 9 bases line up with TRBD1. Trimming took 5 bases from V and 8 from J; bases not matched to a gene: 6. The CDR3 covers 14 residues. Germline V gene sequence: CDR1 WNHNN, CDR2 SYGVQD (reference sequence). The CDR3 sequence is CASSTDRGGEKLFF. The CDR3 nucleotides are TGCGCCAGCAGTACCGACAGGGGGGGCGAAAAACTGTTTTTT.

CDR3 amino acids: CASSPVIGAGGNQPQHF. The CDR3 DNA is TGCGCCAGCAGCCCCGTAATAGGGGCAGGGGGCAATCAGCCCCAGCATTTT. The V gene is TRBV4-1, the J gene TRBJ1-5; D is possibly TRBD1 (6 bases). The CDR3 sequence is 17 residues long. CDR1 is MGHRA, CDR2 YSYEKL, per germline. V shed 4 bases and J shed 2 bases, with 18 bases lying between them.

CDR3 sequence (DNA): TGTGCCAGCAGCTTAGAGGAGAATCGCGAGCAGTACTTC. This gives the protein CASSLEENREQYF. The chain carries TRBV11-3 and TRBJ2-7; D uncertain. V was pared by 0 bases and J by 6 bases, with 9 bases between. CDR1 is SGHNT and CDR2 is YENEEA in the germline V gene. CDR3 length: 13 amino acids. The full variable domain, rest sourced from reference TRBV11-3 and TRBJ2-7, is EAGVVQSPRYKIIEKKQPVAFWCNPISGHNTLYWYLQNLGQGPELLIRYENEEAVDDSQLPKDRFSAERLKGVDSTLKIQPAELGDSAVYLCASSLEENREQYFGPGTRLTVT.

The gene calls are TRBV29-1 and TRBJ1-3; D is uncertain. V dropped 2 bases and J dropped 0 bases, with 14 bases sitting between them. This CDR3 has 16 residues. Germline CDR1 reads SQVTM; CDR2 reads ANQGSEA. The CDR3 loop reads CSVELSSSNSGNTIYF. CDR3 in DNA: TGCAGCGTTGAATTGTCGTCAAGCAACTCTGGAAACACCATATATTTT.

Remarks on this clone: The junction differs from germline at one of its ends, possibly a read error. The chain carries TRBV2 and TRBJ2-3, with 15 bases identical to TRBD2. Germline V gene sequence: CDR1 SNHLY, CDR2 FYNNEI. The CDR3 loop spans 16 amino acids. The CDR3 protein is CASREGLAGGTDTQYF. In DNA, the CDR3 is TGTGCCAGCAGGGAAGGACTAGCGGGGGGGACAGATACGCAGTATTTT. Full variable domain (remainder filled in from reference TRBV2 and TRBJ2-3): EPEVTQTPSHQVTQMGQEVILRCVPISNHLYFYWYRQILGQKVEFLVSFYNNEISEKSEIFDDQFSVERPDGSNFTLKIRSTKLEDSAMYFCASREGLAGGTDTQYFGPGTRLTVL.

This chain connects TRBV7-8 to TRBJ2-2; TRBD1 might be the D (6 bases). Germline-derived CDR1 and CDR2 are SGHVS and FQNEAQ. CDR3 length equals 16 residues. Trimming stripped 5 bases from V and 4 bases from J, with 17 bases between. CDR3 coding DNA: TGTGCCAGCAGCCAGGATTACAGGGTCCTCACCGGGGAGCTGTTTTTT. Residues: CASSQDYRVLTGELFF.

The chain combines TRBV14 with TRBJ2-1, with TRBD2 matching 9 bases. Trimming at V came to 0 bases and at J to 15 bases, leaving 21 bases not matched to a gene. This CDR3 spans 18 amino acids. Germline V gene lookup returns CDR1 SGHDN and CDR2 FVKESK. CDR3 loop: CASSQDLLGASGDQGGFF. The CDR3 region has the DNA TGTGCCAGCAGCCAAGATTTATTAGGGGCTAGCGGGGACCAGGGAGGGTTCTTC. Looking up the rest from reference TRBV14 and TRBJ2-1 gives the full variable domain: EAGVTQFPSHSVIEKGQTVTLRCDPISGHDNLYWYRRVMGKEIKFLLHFVKESKQDESGMPNNRFLAERTGGTYSTLKVQPAELEDSGVYFCASSQDLLGASGDQGGFFGPGTRLTVL.